The T cell receptor beta chain under discussion was sequenced for a study of T cell changes during pregnancy in multiple sclerosis. Sequencing was performed with immunoSEQ multiplex PCR; in TCRdb, only in-frame clones are kept and a portion is missing. Among about 58,000 clones listed, under 95% were seen once. Germline CDR1 reads SGHTA; CDR2 reads FQGNSA. This CDR3 has 15 amino acids. The V gene lost 1 base and the J gene lost 0 bases, with 10 bases spanning the gap. The source is a female donor in good health, enrolled as a control in a pregnancy study. The material was CD4+ T cells from peripheral blood mononuclear cells, obtained after pregnancy. V gene TRBV7-2 combines with J gene TRBJ2-7, with D perhaps matching TRBD1 (5 bases). Here the CDR3 reads CASSLGGRSSYEQYF. Written as DNA, the CDR3 is TGTGCCAGCAGCTTAGGGGGCCGAAGCTCCTACGAGCAGTACTTC.